This passage covers 26 T cell receptor beta chains from one sample sequenced in a study of a mutant IDH1 vaccine in newly diagnosed glioma. The time point is: week 47, end of study. With topical imiquimod, each dose of the vaccine consisted of 300 ug of mutant IDH1 20-mer peptide. Profiled with immunoSEQ multiplex PCR; TCRdb holds only in-frame clones, not every one. The sample has 50,000 to 65,000 clones, almost 65% seen once. For these TCRs, the target antigens are not known. Here the sequenced sample was peripheral blood mononuclear cells (PBMCs), taken from a glioma patient whose treatment included an IDH1 peptide vaccine. The receptors originated from a man aged 35-49 years with glioma. Some clones in this sample may be carry-over from other donors' samples.

The V gene is TRBV9, the J gene TRBJ2-3; no clear D gene. The V and J ends lost 1 base and 0 bases respectively, with 9 bases between them. The CDR3 covers 15 residues. Germline assignment: CDR1 SGDLS and CDR2 YYNGEE. The CDR3 loop is CASSVLPRSTDTQYF. DNA for the CDR3: TGTGCCAGCAGCGTATTACCTAGAAGCACAGATACGCAGTATTTT.

J is TRBJ2-4 and V is TRBV6-5, with TRBD2 as a possible D gene (5 bases). The ends were cut back, 0 bases at V and 3 bases at J, with 9 bases in the middle. The CDR3 has 15 residues. CDR1 and CDR2 from the germline V gene are MNHEY and SVGAGI. DNA of the CDR3: TGTGCCAGCAGTTACTCCGGGGTTGGCAAAAACATTCAGTACTTC. It encodes CASSYSGVGKNIQYF.

CDR3 sequence reads: CASSQDRGQGGGYTF. Written as DNA, the CDR3 is TGTGCCAGCAGCCAAGACCGGGGACAGGGTGGTGGCTACACCTTC. The chain combines TRBV14 with TRBJ1-2, with 9 positions matching TRBD1. J lost 7 bases, V lost 0 bases, and 6 bases had no gene match. Germline values: CDR1 SGHDN, CDR2 FVKESK. The CDR3 is 15 residues long. The full variable domain, completed using reference TRBV14 and TRBJ1-2, is EAGVTQFPSHSVIEKGQTVTLRCDPISGHDNLYWYRRVMGKEIKFLLHFVKESKQDESGMPNNRFLAERTGGTYSTLKVQPAELEDSGVYFCASSQDRGQGGGYTFGSGTRLTVV.

This clone has just a few counts. Other DNA sequences in this specimen translate into the identical CDR3. The chain is built from TRBV7-8 and TRBJ1-2; D may be TRBD1 (5 bases). Germline V CDR1 and CDR2: SGHVS, FQNEAQ. The V gene lost 0 bases and the J gene lost 8 bases, with 10 bases spanning the gap. This CDR3 region has 13 residues. Here the CDR3 DNA reads TGTGCCAGCAGCTTAGCGGGGGTGGGAGGCTACACCTTC. Protein product: CASSLAGVGGYTF. Full variable domain (remainder filled in from reference TRBV7-8 and TRBJ1-2): GAGVSQSPRYKVAKRGQDVALRCDPISGHVSLFWYQQALGQGPEFLTYFQNEAQLDKSGLPSDRFFAERPEGSVSTLKIQRTQQEDSAVYLCASSLAGVGGYTFGSGTRLTVV.

The chain is built from TRBV5-1 and TRBJ2-1, with TRBD2 identical over 8 bases. Looked up from germline, CDR1 is SGHRS and CDR2 is YFSETQ. This CDR3 contains 14 residues. The V and J ends lost 3 bases and 3 bases, in that order; junction bases with no gene match: 2. The CDR3 is CASSSGGGYNEQFF. DNA for the CDR3: TGCGCCAGCAGCTCCGGGGGGGGCTACAATGAGCAGTTCTTC.

This clone was observed a few times. The chain combines TRBV7-8 with TRBJ1-5, with D tentatively TRBD1 (5 bases). Trimming pared 5 bases from V and 2 bases from J, leaving 13 bases between. Germline V CDR1 and CDR2: SGHVS, FQNEAQ. The CDR3 runs 15 residues. Here the CDR3 DNA reads TGTGCCAGCAGCCGGGGGGAATTGGGCAATCAGCCCCAGCATTTT. Translated, it gives CASSRGELGNQPQHF.

This chain links TRBV5-4 with TRBJ2-3; D uncertain. The CDR3 spans 14 residues. Trimming pared 0 bases from V and 3 bases from J, leaving 8 bases between. CDR1 is SGHNT, CDR2 YYREEE, per germline (reference sequence). CDR3 loop: CASSLGLSTDTQYF. Here the CDR3 DNA reads TGTGCCAGCAGCTTGGGGCTTTCTACAGATACGCAGTATTTT.

The chain's CDR3 is CASSLAGETQYF. The DNA for the CDR3 is TGTGCCAGCAGCTTGGCCGGTGAGACCCAGTACTTC. V gene TRBV5-4 combines with J gene TRBJ2-5; D ambiguous. Germline V gene lookup returns CDR1 SGHNT and CDR2 YYREEE (reference sequence). V lost 0 bases, J lost 5 bases, and 5 bases lay in between. The CDR3 spans 12 residues.

This clone was seen only a few times. The chain joins TRBV29-1 to TRBJ2-5; 10 bases are shared with TRBD2. V lost 3 bases, J lost 0 bases, and 4 bases stayed unmatched. This CDR3 is built from 15 residues. Germline V lookup: CDR1 SQVTM, CDR2 ANQGSEA. For the CDR3, the DNA is TGCAGCGTTGAGGCAGCGGGGGGGAACCAAGAGACCCAGTACTTC. This translates into CSVEAAGGNQETQYF.

The chain carries TRBV25-1 and TRBJ1-4, with a weak D call TRBD1 (5 bases). CDR3 length: 15 residues. The germline V gene has CDR1 MGHDK and CDR2 SYGVNS. V lost 8 bases and J 0 bases, leaving 13 bases between the germline ends. For the CDR3, the DNA is TGTGCCAGCGGGGGAGGTCGATCAACTAATGAAAAACTGTTTTTT. Translation gives CASGGGRSTNEKLFF.

This clone was counted only a few times. CDR3: CASSWGGGGGYTF. For the CDR3, the DNA is TGTGCCAGCAGTTGGGGGGGCGGAGGTGGCTACACCTTC. J is TRBJ1-2 and V is TRBV6-5; TRBD1 might be the D (6 bases). CDR1 MNHEY and CDR2 SVGAGI come from the germline V gene. Trimming shortened V by 4 bases and J by 7 bases, and 13 bases separated the two germline ends. The CDR3 runs to 13 residues.

The J gene is TRBJ2-7, the V gene TRBV14; possible D gene TRBD1, 5 bases. The V and J ends lost 4 bases and 3 bases respectively, with 10 bases between them. Germline loops: CDR1 SGHDN, CDR2 FVKESK. CDR3 size: 13 residues. The CDR3 bases are TGTGCCAGCAGCCCGGACACCAGCTACGAGCAGTACTTC. Its protein product is CASSPDTSYEQYF.

This clone was picked up a small number of times. V usage is TRBV5-4 and J usage is TRBJ2-1; possibly TRBD1 for D (6 bases). This CDR3 spans 13 amino acids. The germline V and J ends were trimmed by 4 bases and 5 bases, with 10 bases remaining between them. Germline CDR1 is SGHNT and CDR2 is YYREEE (reference sequence). CDR3 in amino acids: CASSLWTDNEQFF. The CDR3 bases are TGTGCCAGCAGCCTGTGGACAGACAATGAGCAGTTCTTC.

The J gene is TRBJ2-3, the V gene TRBV7-2, with 9 nucleotides matching TRBD2. Germline CDR1 is SGHTA and CDR2 is FQGNSA. The CDR3 is made up of 16 amino acids. V shed 5 bases, J shed 4 bases, and the junction held 10 bases outside the gene matches. The CDR3 DNA is TGTGCCAGCAGCCCCCGGCGGGGGGGTGGGTCAGATACGCAGTATTTT. Protein sequence: CASSPRRGGGSDTQYF.

The chain recombines TRBV29-1 with TRBJ2-7; D ambiguous. Looked up from germline, CDR1 is SQVTM and CDR2 is ANQGSEA. Between the trimmed V and J ends, which lost 1 base and 7 bases, there was a span of 11 bases. There are 12 residues in the CDR3. The CDR3 reads CSVEGGFGEQYF. In DNA form, the CDR3 reads TGCAGCGTTGAAGGAGGCTTCGGGGAGCAGTACTTC.

The gene calls are TRBV10-3 and TRBJ1-1, with 8 nucleotides matching TRBD1. V lost 8 bases, J lost 5 bases, and 4 bases stayed unmatched. The CDR3 extends over 12 amino acids. Germline V gene lookup returns CDR1 ENHRY and CDR2 SYGVKD. The CDR3 DNA reads as TGTGCCATCGGACAGGGCGGGACTGAAGCTTTCTTT. Its translation is CAIGQGGTEAFF.

In its sample, this clone was seen many times. V is TRBV12-1 and J is TRBJ2-7; the table's D call of TRBD2 was not tested on the DNA. TRBV12-1 is a pseudogene locus. This CDR3 region has 17 residues. The CDR3: CASRLRSDGGLSYEQYF. The CDR3 bases are TGTGCCAGCAGACTTCGCTCGGATGGAGGACTCTCCTACGAGCAGTACTTC.

The chain is built from TRBV4-1 and TRBJ1-1; D not certain. The germline V gene encodes CDR1 MGHRA and CDR2 YSYEKL. There are 15 residues in the CDR3. The germline V and J ends were trimmed by 0 bases and 1 base, with 9 bases remaining between them. CDR3 nucleotides: TGCGCCAGCAGCCAAGAGGGCAGCACGAACACTGAAGCTTTCTTT. Translating it yields CASSQEGSTNTEAFF.

This clone has just a few counts. This chain joins TRBV6-6 and TRBJ1-5; D is possibly TRBD1 (5 bases). The germline V and J ends were trimmed by 6 bases and 1 base, with 10 bases remaining between them. CDR1 MNHNY and CDR2 SVGAGI come from the germline V gene (reference sequence). There are 14 residues in the CDR3. CDR3 DNA: TGTGCCAGCAGGCTGGGGGAAAGCAATCAGCCCCAGCATTTT. The encoded protein is CASRLGESNQPQHF.

The rearrangement links TRBV21-1 to TRBJ1-1. TRBV21-1 corresponds to a pseudogene. The CDR3 is made up of 17 amino acids. CDR3 protein: CASSKKYPEGMNTEAFF. CDR3 coding DNA: TGTGCCAGCAGCAAAAAGTATCCGGAGGGGATGAACACTGAAGCTTTCTTT.

This chain links TRBV6-6 with TRBJ2-3; D uncertain. The germline V and J ends were trimmed by 5 bases and 2 bases, with 2 bases remaining between them. The CDR3 loop spans 11 amino acids. Per germline, CDR1 MNHNY and CDR2 SVGAGI (reference sequence). CDR3 residues: CASSTTDTQYF. The CDR3 DNA sequence: TGTGCCAGCAGTACCACAGATACGCAGTATTTT.

The chain recombines TRBV6-5 with TRBJ2-7, with D possibly being TRBD1 (6 bases). The V gene's germline CDR1 is MNHEY and CDR2 SVGAGI. Deletions cut 7 bases from V and 6 bases from J, with 19 bases between. There are 14 residues in the CDR3. CDR3 sequence (DNA): TGTGCCAGCAAACATAACCCTACAGGGATCGAGCAGTACTTC. Its protein product is CASKHNPTGIEQYF.

This chain joins TRBV5-4 and TRBJ1-6; 9 positions agree with TRBD1. The germline gives CDR1 SGHNT, CDR2 YYREEE (reference sequence). V trimming: 5 bases; J trimming: 10 bases; junction bases outside the gene matches: 7. The CDR3 runs 14 residues. CDR3 in DNA: TGTGCCAGCAGTTTCGGGACAGGGATCTCACCCCTCCACTTT. Its translation is CASSFGTGISPLHF.

This clone was counted between two and nine times. V is TRBV6-1 and J is TRBJ1-4; D uncertain. The germline gives CDR1 MNHNS, CDR2 SASEGT. V was pared by 8 bases and J by 5 bases, with 9 bases between. The CDR3 is 12 residues long. The CDR3 loop reads CASGRTNEKLFF. The CDR3 DNA follows: TGTGCCAGCGGACGGACCAATGAAAAACTGTTTTTT.

This rearrangement joins TRBV7-9 to TRBJ2-5; D is perhaps TRBD1 or TRBD2 (6 bases each). Germline V gene data show CDR1 as SEHNR and CDR2 as FQNEAQ (reference sequence). The germline V and J ends were trimmed by 3 bases and 5 bases, with 19 bases remaining between them. The CDR3 contains 16 residues. The CDR3 spells CASSFGGASWGETQYF. CDR3 nucleotide sequence: TGTGCCAGCAGCTTCGGGGGCGCGAGTTGGGGGGAGACCCAGTACTTC.

The V call is TRBV10-3, the J call TRBJ2-4; TRBD2 matches at 9 bases. The germline gives CDR1 ENHRY, CDR2 SYGVKD. With 11 bases clipped from V and 5 bases from J, the junction kept 4 bases outside the gene matches. The CDR3 contains 12 residues. CDR3 protein: CAAGGAENIQYF. DNA of the CDR3: TGTGCCGCGGGGGGGGCCGAAAACATTCAGTACTTC.